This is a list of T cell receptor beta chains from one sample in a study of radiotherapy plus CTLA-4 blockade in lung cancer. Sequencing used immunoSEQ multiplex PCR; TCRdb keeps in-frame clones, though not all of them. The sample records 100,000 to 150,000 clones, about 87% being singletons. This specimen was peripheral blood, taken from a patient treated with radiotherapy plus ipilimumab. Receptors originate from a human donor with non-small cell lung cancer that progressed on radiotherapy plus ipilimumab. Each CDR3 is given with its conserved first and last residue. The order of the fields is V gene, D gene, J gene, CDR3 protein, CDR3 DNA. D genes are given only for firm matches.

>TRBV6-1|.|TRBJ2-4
CASTEWGLDKNIQYF
TGTGCCAGCACCGAATGGGGCTTGGACAAAAACATTCAGTACTTC
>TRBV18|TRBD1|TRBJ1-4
CASSQQGERGKLFF
TGTGCCAGCTCGCAACAGGGGGAAAGGGGAAAACTGTTTTTT
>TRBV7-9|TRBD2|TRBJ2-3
CASSLSERASGRSTDTQYF
TGTGCCAGCAGCTTATCCGAGAGGGCTAGCGGGAGGAGCACAGATACGCAGTATTTT
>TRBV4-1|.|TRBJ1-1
CASRGGTEAFF
TGCGCCAGCAGGGGGGGCACTGAAGCTTTCTTT
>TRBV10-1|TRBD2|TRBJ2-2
CASAAQRGRPNTGELFF
TGCGCCAGCGCAGCCCAGCGGGGACGGCCGAACACCGGGGAGCTGTTTTTT
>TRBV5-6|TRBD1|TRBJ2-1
CASSLTGQGGNEQFF
TGTGCCAGCAGCTTGACCGGACAGGGTGGCAATGAGCAGTTCTTC
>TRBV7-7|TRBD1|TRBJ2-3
CASSLGQQPTDTQYF
TGTGCTAGCAGCTTGGGACAGCAGCCCACAGATACGCAGTATTTT
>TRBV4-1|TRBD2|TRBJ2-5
CASSLSSGRETQYF
TGCGCCAGCAGCCTTAGCAGCGGGAGGGAGACCCAGTACTTC
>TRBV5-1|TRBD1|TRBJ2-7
CASSLSAGGVSSYEQYF
TGCGCCAGCAGCTTATCCGCAGGGGGCGTTAGCTCCTACGAGCAGTACTTC
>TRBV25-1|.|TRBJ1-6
CASSQVNSPLHF
TGTGCCAGCAGTCAGGTCAATTCACCCCTCCACTTT